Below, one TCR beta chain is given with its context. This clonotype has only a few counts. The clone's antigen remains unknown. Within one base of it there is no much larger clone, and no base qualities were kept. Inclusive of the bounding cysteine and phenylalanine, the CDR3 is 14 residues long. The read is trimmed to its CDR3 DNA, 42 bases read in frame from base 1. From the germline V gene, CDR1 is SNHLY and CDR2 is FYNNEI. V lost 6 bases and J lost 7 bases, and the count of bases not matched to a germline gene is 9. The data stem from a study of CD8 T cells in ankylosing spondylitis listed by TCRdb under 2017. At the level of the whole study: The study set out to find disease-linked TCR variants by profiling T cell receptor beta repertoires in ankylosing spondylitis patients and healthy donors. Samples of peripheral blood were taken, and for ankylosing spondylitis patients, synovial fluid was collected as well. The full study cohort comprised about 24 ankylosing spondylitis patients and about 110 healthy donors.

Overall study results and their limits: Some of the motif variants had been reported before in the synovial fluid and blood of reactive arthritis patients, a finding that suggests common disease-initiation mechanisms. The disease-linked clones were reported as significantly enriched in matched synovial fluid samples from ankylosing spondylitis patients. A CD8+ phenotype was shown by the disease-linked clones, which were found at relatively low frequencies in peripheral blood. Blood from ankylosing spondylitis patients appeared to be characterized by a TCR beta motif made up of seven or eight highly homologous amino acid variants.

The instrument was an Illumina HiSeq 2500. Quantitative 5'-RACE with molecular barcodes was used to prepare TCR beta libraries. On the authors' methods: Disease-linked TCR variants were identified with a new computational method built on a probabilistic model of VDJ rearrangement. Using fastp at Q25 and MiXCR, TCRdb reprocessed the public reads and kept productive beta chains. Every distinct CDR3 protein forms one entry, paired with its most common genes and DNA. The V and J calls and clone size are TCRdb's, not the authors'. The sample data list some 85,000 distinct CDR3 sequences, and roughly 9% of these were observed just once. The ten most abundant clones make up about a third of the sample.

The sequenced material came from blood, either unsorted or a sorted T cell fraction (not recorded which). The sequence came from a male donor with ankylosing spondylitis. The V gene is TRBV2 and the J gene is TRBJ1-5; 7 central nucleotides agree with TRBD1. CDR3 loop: CASRPKTGSQPQHF. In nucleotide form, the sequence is TGTGCCAGCAGGCCAAAGACAGGGTCCCAGCCCCAGCATTTT.